This T cell receptor beta chain was identified in a study of blood T cell repertoires in COVID-19. Study context: Collection of acute and convalescent COVID-19 samples took place in the United States, Italy and Spain. Sources were T cells, B-cell-depleted T cells, or PBMCs; the material itself was cDNA or gDNA.

Authors' processing steps: Estimation of nucleated cell counts relied on the amplification of reference gene primers. Produced via immunoSEQ multiplex PCR; TCRdb's table is partial and in-frame only. That table is the source of V, J and clone size, and D and trimming were worked out from the DNA. Of about 40,000 clones in the sample, 80% to 90% are singletons; the top ten hold around a tenth. CDR3 length: 19 residues. V shed 5 bases, J shed 5 bases, and the junction held 22 bases outside the gene matches. Germline values: CDR1 SGHAT, CDR2 FQNNGV. The receptor was isolated from a human donor in a cohort sampled during active COVID-19. V is TRBV11-2 and J is TRBJ2-7; the match to TRBD1 covers 9 bases. The source material was peripheral blood. The CDR3 sequence is CASSHLWGQGRQRGDEQYF. The CDR3 DNA follows: TGTGCCAGCAGCCACCTCTGGGGACAGGGACGGCAACGGGGGGACGAGCAGTACTTC.